Presented here are 2 T cell receptor beta chains from one specimen sequenced in a study of tumor-infiltrating lymphocytes in primary liver carcinoma. Using a constant-region primer together with ProtoScript II reverse transcriptase, TCR beta cDNA was made from 450 to 600 ng of total RNA. Each TCR beta library was derived from three nested multiplex PCR rounds that employed slightly modified ARM-PCR. Rounds one and two of PCR, each of around 9 cycles, were primed with TRBV1-TRBV30 forward primers and a C-beta reverse primer. MiXCR, run by TCRdb on the multiplex PCR reads, gives a single entry per CDR3 protein. The sample holds tens of thousands of distinct CDR3 sequences, roughly three quarters seen once. Scientists recovered RNA and DNA together from approximately 20-30 mg of unsorted bulk tissue. Sequences were obtained from liver tumor tissue from sampling region 5. Subset reported: tumor region T5, tumor centre. The receptors come from a woman aged 25 to 39 with primary liver carcinoma and hepatitis B virus infection.

Points on this clonotype: This may come from a read error, since a much larger clone is one base off. The chain combines TRBV19 with TRBJ2-1; D ambiguous. CDR3 length: 12 residues. CDR1 is LNHDA and CDR2 is SQIVND in the germline V gene (reference sequence). CDR3 DNA sequence: TGTGTCTGTAGTATATCGGGTAATGAGCAGTTCTTC. The encoded protein is CVCSISGNEQFF. Together with reference TRBV19 and TRBJ2-1, the CDR3 gives the full variable domain: DGGITQSPKYLFRKEGQNVTLSCEQNLNHDAMYWYRQDPGQGLRLIYYSQIVNDFQKGDIAEGYSVSREKKESFPLTVTSAQKNPTAFYLCVCSISGNEQFFGPGTRLTVL.

Comment on this clonotype: Mismatch with germline at one junction end may stem from a read error. The chain carries TRBV4-2 and TRBJ1-2, with a tentative D call TRBD1 (6 bases). CDR1 is LGHNA and CDR2 is YNFKEQ in the germline V gene. The CDR3 has 15 amino acids. Here the CDR3 reads CASCQEVQGYYGYTF. Written as DNA, the CDR3 is TGTGCCAGCTGCCAAGAAGTGCAGGGGTACTATGGATACACCTTC.